A selection of T cell receptor beta chains follows, all from one sample in a study of cytomegalovirus exposure and HLA in healthy donors. Repertoires were generated with immunoSEQ multiplex PCR, while TCRdb's copy carries only in-frame clones and drops some. The repertoire holds about 72,000 clones, with about 81% as singletons. Sequenced: PBMCs. The receptors shown here come from a human donor in good health. Each CDR3 is given with its conserved first and last residue. D genes are given only for firm matches. Clone size is shown for a subset of rows, as once, few, many or a class of expanded clone.

NA,TRBV7-2,TRBD1,TRBJ2-5,TGTGCCAGCGACAGGGCGCAGACCCAGTACTTC,CASDRAQTQYF
NA,TRBV30,TRBD2,TRBJ2-1,TGTGCCTGGAACAGGGGGAGGACTAGCGGCGCCGGCTACAATGAGCAGTTCTTC,CAWNRGRTSGAGYNEQFF
NA,TRBV7-8,NA,TRBJ2-1,TGTGCCAGCAGCTTAGAACTCTACAATGAGCAGTTCTTC,CASSLELYNEQFF
NA,TRBV7-8,NA,TRBJ1-5,TGTGCCAGCAGCTCGACGAGGACAGCTCTAAATCAGCCCCAGCATTTT,CASSSTRTALNQPQHF
few,TRBV11-2,NA,TRBJ1-2,TGTGCCAGCAGCTTACGGAGCCCTCCCTATGGCTACACCTTC,CASSLRSPPYGYTF
once,TRBV28,NA,TRBJ2-2,TGTGCCCCAGGGGGAGGGAACACCGGGGAGCTGTTTTTT,CAPGGGNTGELFF
NA,TRBV19,NA,TRBJ1-5,TGTGCCAGTAGTATAGGCAGGACTCGCAATCAGCCCCAGCATTTT,CASSIGRTRNQPQHF
NA,TRBV19,TRBD2,TRBJ2-7,TGTGCCAGTAGCACAAATAGCGGGGGGGCAGGCGAGCAGTACTTC,CASSTNSGGAGEQYF
NA,TRBV4-2,TRBD2,TRBJ2-1,TGTGCCAGCAGCCAAGAGGGAGCGGGGGGTTGGGACAATGAGCAGTTCTTC,CASSQEGAGGWDNEQFF
NA,TRBV5-4,TRBD1,TRBJ1-2,TGTGCCAGCAGCTTTTCACAGGGGGTAAACTATGGCTACACCTTC,CASSFSQGVNYGYTF
NA,TRBV19,TRBD2,TRBJ2-4,TGTGCCAGTAGTCAAACTAGCGGGGGCCTTTTAAGGGCCAAAAACATTCAGTACTTC,CASSQTSGGLLRAKNIQYF
NA,TRBV6-1,TRBD1,TRBJ1-6,TGTGCCAGCAGGCCCCAGGGGGCGGATAATTCACCCCTCCACTTT,CASRPQGADNSPLHF
NA,TRBV28,TRBD2,TRBJ2-6,TGTGCCAGCAGTTTCGGGGGGTTCGGGGCCAACGTCCTGACTTTC,CASSFGGFGANVLTF
once,TRBV18,TRBD1,TRBJ2-5,TGTGCCAGCTCACCGCTCGGGACAGCCTTCCAAGAGACCCAGTACTTC,CASSPLGTAFQETQYF
NA,TRBV7-2,NA,TRBJ1-1,TGTGCCAGCAGCTCCGGGCGGGGACGAAACACTGAAGCTTTCTTT,CASSSGRGRNTEAFF
NA,TRBV6-4,NA,TRBJ1-3,TGTGCCAGCAGGGGCAGCCAGAGCTCTGGAAACACCATATATTTT,CASRGSQSSGNTIYF
few,TRBV28,TRBD1,TRBJ1-1,TGTGCCAGCAGCAAACCGGGACAGGGGACAACTGAAGCTTTCTTT,CASSKPGQGTTEAFF
NA,TRBV4-1,TRBD2,TRBJ2-5,TGCGCCAGCAGCCAAGCAAGCGGGACCCCACAAGAGACCCAGTACTTC,CASSQASGTPQETQYF
NA,TRBV7-9,NA,TRBJ1-1,TGTGCCAGCAGCTTAGATGGCACAGAGACTTTCTTT,CASSLDGTETFF
NA,TRBV2,NA,TRBJ2-3,TGTGCCAACCAACTAGGGGGGGCCACAGATACGCAGTATTTT,CANQLGGATDTQYF
NA,TRBV2,NA,TRBJ1-1,TGTGCCAGCAATTCGATGAGGAACACTGAAGCTTTCTTT,CASNSMRNTEAFF